The source of this T cell receptor (beta chain) is a study of breast tumors, draining lymph nodes, adjacent tissues. General study findings and limits: The lymph node origin of tumor T cells was framed as consistent with a hypothesis, not demonstrated. Tumor TCR diversity was below lymph nodes but above nontumor tissue.

A word on this clonotype: The antigen is not known.

CDR1 and CDR2 (germline): KGHDR, SFDVKD. CDR3 length: 15 residues. V gave up 9 bases and J gave up 4 bases; unmatched junction bases: 8. TCRdb independently ran MiXCR on the multiplex PCR reads; one entry per CDR3 protein. This sample has about 22,000 distinct CDR3 sequences, with 55% to 80% found just once. The source material was tumor-adjacent breast tissue. The rearrangement links TRBV24-1 to TRBJ2-7; 13 positions match TRBD2. The source is a female donor with breast cancer. Some clones in this sample may be carry-over from other donors' samples. The CDR3 region is CATSPGTSGTYEQYF. CDR3 in DNA: TGTGCCACCTCTCCCGGGACTAGCGGGACTTACGAGCAGTACTTC.